This entry lists 17 T cell receptor beta chains sequenced from one sample in a study of early T cells in non-severe SARS-CoV-2 infection (dated by TCRdb to the early 2020s). Library creation used 5' RACE. TCRdb records NextSeq 500 as the sequencer. In-frame beta chains were kept once TCRdb had trimmed the public reads at Q25 with fastp and called clones with MiXCR. Records with the same CDR3 protein are collapsed into one entry carrying the most frequent genes and DNA. The sample profile shows around 84,000 distinct CDR3 sequences; roughly a tenth of them were found once. 8% to 10% of the sample lies in the top ten. The source material was whole blood, sampled at baseline. The receptors here all came from an adult who was a healthcare worker with PCR-confirmed SARS-CoV-2 infection or an uninfected control (not recorded which).

This clonotype was observed at least ten times. The chain links TRBV5-6 to TRBJ2-3; D is undetermined. Trimming shortened V by 5 bases and J by 9 bases, and 13 bases separated the two germline ends. Germline CDR1 and CDR2: SGHDT and YYEEEE. This CDR3 spans 12 amino acids. CDR3 nucleotides: TGTGCCAGCAGTACCAGAACCCTGACGCAGTATTTT. It encodes CASSTRTLTQYF.

As to this clonotype: The CDR3 does not end in the conserved phenylalanine or tryptophan, so this is likely a read error. This chain uses TRBV12-3 or TRBV12-4 with TRBJ2-1; D is undetermined. Trimming cost V 6 bases and J 0 bases, with 3 bases left between them. The length of the CDR3 is 12 residues. The CDR3 DNA reads as TGTGCCAGCAGCATCTCCTACAATGAGCAGTTCCTC. Amino acids: CASSISYNEQFL.

In this sample, this clonotype turned up many times. This chain connects TRBV19 to TRBJ2-1; a weak D match, TRBD2 (6 bases). The ends were cut back, 4 bases at V and 5 bases at J, with 12 bases in the middle. This CDR3 comprises 14 residues. Germline CDR1 is LNHDA and CDR2 is SQIVND (reference sequence). CDR3 in amino acids: CASSRTGTDNEQFF. In DNA, the CDR3 is TGTGCCAGTAGTAGAACCGGGACTGACAATGAGCAGTTCTTC.

This clonotype was counted ten times or more. The chain joins TRBV29-1 to TRBJ2-6; D is ambiguous. The CDR3 contains 13 residues. Trimming removed 4 bases from V and 0 bases from J, with 4 bases in between. Germline V gives CDR1 SQVTM, CDR2 ANQGSEA. The CDR3 nucleotides are TGCAGCGTTGTGCGCTCTGGGGCCAACGTCCTGACTTTC. Amino acids: CSVVRSGANVLTF.

This clonotype was counted only a few times. This chain joins TRBV11-2 and TRBJ2-2; D uncertain. V lost 5 bases to trimming and J lost 2 bases, with 12 bases between them. The CDR3 spans 15 residues. The V gene's germline CDR1 is SGHAT and CDR2 FQNNGV. The CDR3 spells CASSEQTLNTGELFF. CDR3 DNA sequence: TGTGCCAGCAGCGAGCAGACCCTAAACACCGGGGAGCTGTTTTTT. The full variable domain, rest sourced from reference TRBV11-2 and TRBJ2-2, is EAGVAQSPRYKIIEKRQSVAFWCNPISGHATLYWYQQILGQGPKLLIQFQNNGVVDDSQLPKDRFSAERLKGVDSTLKIQPAKLEDSAVYLCASSEQTLNTGELFFGEGSRLTVL.

This clonotype has more than one count but fewer than ten. The chain's CDR3 is CASSLGLGGPTELFF. Written as DNA, the CDR3 is TGTGCCAGCAGCTTAGGTTTAGGTGGCCCCACGGAGCTGTTTTTT. The rearrangement links TRBV7-8 to TRBJ2-2; D call uncertain. CDR1 is SGHVS and CDR2 is FQNEAQ in the germline V gene. V was trimmed by 1 base and J by 10 bases, leaving 16 bases between them. CDR3 size: 15 residues.

There are many counts of this clonotype. CDR3 nucleotide sequence: TGTGCCAGCAGCCTACTAGCGAACACCGGGGAGCTGTTTTTT. As protein: CASSLLANTGELFF. The J gene is TRBJ2-2, the V gene TRBV7-9, with a possible D match to TRBD2 (5 bases). The length of the CDR3 is 14 residues. Trimming took 5 bases from V and 0 from J, leaving 7 bases between them. Germline CDR1 SEHNR, CDR2 FQNEAQ (reference sequence). The whole variable domain, filled in from reference TRBV7-9 and TRBJ2-2, reads DTGVSQNPRHKITKRGQNVTFRCDPISEHNRLYWYRQTLGQGPEFLTYFQNEAQLEKSRLLSDRFSAERPKGSFSTLEIQRTEQGDSAMYLCASSLLANTGELFFGEGSRLTVL.

The table lists this clonotype with many counts. V and J are TRBV12-3 or TRBV12-4 and TRBJ2-1, with TRBD1 identical over 7 bases. There are 18 residues in the CDR3. Trimming removed 2 bases from V and 1 base from J; junction bases left unmatched: 11. The CDR3 loop is CASSLSLSDRPSYNEQFF. CDR3 in DNA: TGTGCCAGCAGTTTATCGTTGTCGGACAGGCCTTCCTACAATGAGCAGTTCTTC.

At least ten counts were recorded for this clonotype. The chain joins TRBV9 to TRBJ1-2; D possibly corresponds to TRBD1 (5 bases). The germline V gene encodes CDR1 SGDLS and CDR2 YYNGEE. The CDR3 length is 13 residues. Trimming removed 0 bases at V and 4 bases at J, with 7 bases between. The CDR3 bases are TGTGCCAGCAGCGTAGGACAGTTCTATGGCTACACCTTC. Its translation is CASSVGQFYGYTF.

This clonotype came up once. The chain uses TRBV7-9 and TRBJ2-6; D gene unclear. This CDR3 has 13 residues. V lost 7 bases, J lost 8 bases, and 12 bases lay in between. From germline, CDR1 is SEHNR and CDR2 FQNEAQ (reference sequence). The CDR3 loop reads CASTPQRSNVLTF. The CDR3 nucleotides are TGTGCCAGCACCCCGCAGAGGTCCAACGTCCTGACTTTC.

This clonotype was found many times. The CDR3 sequence is CASSLLSAGAYNEQFF. The CDR3 nucleotides read TGTGCCAGCAGCTTACTCTCGGCGGGAGCATACAATGAGCAGTTCTTC. The gene calls are TRBV7-6 and TRBJ2-1, with 7 bases lining up with TRBD2. The V and J ends lost 2 bases and 4 bases, in that order; junction bases with no gene match: 8. CDR3 length: 16 residues. Germline CDR1 reads SGHVS; CDR2 reads FNYEAQ.

This clonotype occurred many times. The chain is built from TRBV19 and TRBJ2-1, with 14 bases fitting TRBD2. The germline CDR1 and CDR2 sequences are LNHDA and SQIVND (reference sequence). The V and J ends lost 10 bases and 6 bases, in that order; junction bases with no gene match: 5. This CDR3 is built from 14 residues. The DNA of the CDR3 is TGTGCCACGACTAGCGGGAGGGTAGGCAATGAGCAGTTCTTC. Translating it yields CATTSGRVGNEQFF.

This clonotype was counted only a few times. V is TRBV6-1 and J is TRBJ1-1, with 10 bases fitting TRBD1. Per the germline V gene, CDR1 is MNHNS and CDR2 is SASEGT. Trimming cost V 6 bases and J 8 bases; bases outside gene matches: 9. The CDR3 contains 14 residues. This chain's CDR3 is CASSLRTGGYEAFF. The CDR3 coding sequence is TGTGCCAGCAGCCTAAGGACAGGGGGGTACGAAGCTTTCTTT.

This clonotype was seen at least ten times. This chain joins TRBV20-1 and TRBJ2-5; D call uncertain. The ends were cut back, 6 bases at V and 5 bases at J, with 10 bases in the middle. This CDR3 contains 11 residues. Germline V lookup: CDR1 DFQATT, CDR2 SNEGSKA (reference sequence). The CDR3 here is CSASSRETQYF. The CDR3 DNA follows: TGCAGTGCATCTAGTAGGGAGACCCAGTACTTC.

The sample holds a few counts of this clonotype. The chain combines TRBV7-9 with TRBJ2-7, with D possibly TRBD1 on 5 matching bases. Between the trimmed V and J ends, which lost 2 bases and 3 bases, there was a span of 14 bases. The CDR3 is 15 amino acids. In germline, CDR1 is SEHNR, CDR2 FQNEAQ (reference sequence). The CDR3 region is CASSLSAGNVYEQYF. The CDR3 DNA sequence: TGTGCCAGCAGCTTATCCGCAGGGAACGTCTACGAGCAGTACTTC.

This clonotype showed up many times. The chain joins TRBV7-2 to TRBJ1-3, with a tentative D call TRBD1 (5 bases). Germline V gives CDR1 SGHTA, CDR2 FQGNSA. This CDR3 spans 16 amino acids. V gave up 5 bases and J gave up 2 bases, with 16 bases separating them. The CDR3 sequence is CASSPGPDRAGNTIYF. CDR3 bases: TGTGCCAGCAGCCCCGGACCTGACAGAGCTGGAAACACCATATATTTT.

This chain uses TRBV29-1 with TRBJ2-2, with a weak D call TRBD2 (5 bases). With 4 bases removed from V and 6 bases from J, the gap between germline ends came to 6 bases. CDR1 SQVTM and CDR2 ANQGSEA come from the germline V gene. The CDR3 extends over 11 amino acids. The CDR3 loop reads CSVGEPGELFF. The DNA for the CDR3 is TGCAGCGTTGGGGAGCCCGGGGAGCTGTTTTTT.